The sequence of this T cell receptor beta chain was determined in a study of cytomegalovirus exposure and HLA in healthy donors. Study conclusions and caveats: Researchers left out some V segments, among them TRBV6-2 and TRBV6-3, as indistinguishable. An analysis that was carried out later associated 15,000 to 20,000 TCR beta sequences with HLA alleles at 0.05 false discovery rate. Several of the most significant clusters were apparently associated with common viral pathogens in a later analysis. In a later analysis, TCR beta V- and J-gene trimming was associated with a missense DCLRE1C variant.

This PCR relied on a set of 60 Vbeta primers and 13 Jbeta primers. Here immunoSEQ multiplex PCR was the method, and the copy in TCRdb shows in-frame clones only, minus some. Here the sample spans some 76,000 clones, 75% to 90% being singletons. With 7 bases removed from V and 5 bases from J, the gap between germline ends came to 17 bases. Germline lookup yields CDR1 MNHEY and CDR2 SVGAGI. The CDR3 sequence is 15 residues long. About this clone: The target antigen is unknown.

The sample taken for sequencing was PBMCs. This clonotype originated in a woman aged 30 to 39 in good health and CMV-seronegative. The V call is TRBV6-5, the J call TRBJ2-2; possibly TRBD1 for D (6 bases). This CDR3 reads CASKFQGWETGELFF. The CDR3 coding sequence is TGTGCCAGCAAATTTCAGGGGTGGGAAACCGGGGAGCTGTTTTTT.